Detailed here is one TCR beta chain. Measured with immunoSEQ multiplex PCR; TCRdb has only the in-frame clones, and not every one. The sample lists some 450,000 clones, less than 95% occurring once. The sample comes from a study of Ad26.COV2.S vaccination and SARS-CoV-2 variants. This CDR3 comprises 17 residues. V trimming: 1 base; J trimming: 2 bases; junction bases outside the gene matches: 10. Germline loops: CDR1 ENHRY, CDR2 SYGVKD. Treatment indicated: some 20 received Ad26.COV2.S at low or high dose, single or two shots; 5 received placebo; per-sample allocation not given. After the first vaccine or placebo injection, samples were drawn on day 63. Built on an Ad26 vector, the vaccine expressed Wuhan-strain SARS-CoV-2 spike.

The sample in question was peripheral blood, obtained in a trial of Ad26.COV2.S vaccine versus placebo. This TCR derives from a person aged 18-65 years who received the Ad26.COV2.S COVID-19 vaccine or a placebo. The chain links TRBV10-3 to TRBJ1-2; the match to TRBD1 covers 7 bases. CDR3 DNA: TGTGCCATCAGTGAGTTCCCCCGACAGGGCTCAAACTATGGCTACACCTTC. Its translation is CAISEFPRQGSNYGYTF.